What follows are 8 T cell receptor beta chains derived from one specimen sequenced in a study of glioma-infiltrating T cells after dendritic cell vaccination. The time point denotes: after dendritic cell vaccination, including at tumor progression/relapse. The assay was immunoSEQ multiplex PCR, and TCRdb's table has in-frame clones only and misses some. The sample has roughly 87,000 clones; around four fifths are singletons. The source material was blood, sampled after dendritic cell vaccination. These receptors originate from a human donor with glioblastoma.

This clone appeared a few times. The gene calls are TRBV7-3 and TRBJ1-2; D remains unclear. Trimming shortened V by 4 bases and J by 7 bases, and 19 bases separated the two germline ends. Germline CDR1 SGHTA, CDR2 FQGTGA. The CDR3 extends over 15 amino acids. The DNA of the CDR3 is TGTGCCAGCAGCTCCACTGCTAATCAGGTTTCTGGCTACACCTTC. Its protein is CASSSTANQVSGYTF.

The chain joins TRBV19 to TRBJ1-1; tentative D call: TRBD1 (5 bases). Germline V lookup: CDR1 LNHDA, CDR2 SQIVND (reference sequence). Trimming stripped 11 bases from V and 0 bases from J, with 19 bases between. The CDR3 length is 15 residues. The chain's CDR3 is CASKVAGSVNTEAFF. The CDR3, as DNA: TGTGCCTCGAAGGTGGCAGGGTCTGTGAACACTGAAGCTTTCTTT.

The rearrangement uses TRBV5-6 and TRBJ1-5; the D gene is possibly TRBD1 (5 bases). Per the germline V gene, CDR1 is SGHDT and CDR2 is YYEEEE. The CDR3 consists of 15 residues. V was shortened by 2 bases and J by 4 bases, with 13 bases between the two germline ends. In DNA, the CDR3 is TGTGCCAGCAGCTTCATGACAGAGCTTAATCAGCCCCAGCATTTT. Its protein is CASSFMTELNQPQHF. Based on the CDR3 plus reference TRBV5-6 and TRBJ1-5, the full variable domain is DAGVTQSPTHLIKTRGQQVTLRCSPKSGHDTVSWYQQALGQGPQFIFQYYEEEERQRGNFPDRFSGHQFPNYSSELNVNALLLGDSALYLCASSFMTELNQPQHFGDGTRLSIL.

CDR3 residues: CSGTGGTDTQYF. In nucleotides, the CDR3 is TGCAGCGGGACAGGGGGCACAGATACGCAGTATTTT. The chain carries TRBV29-1 and TRBJ2-3; 9 bases match TRBD1. Germline CDR1 reads SQVTM; CDR2 reads ANQGSEA. CDR3 size: 12 residues. J lost 1 base, V lost 7 bases, and 0 bases had no gene match.

The genes are TRBV5-6 and TRBJ1-6; weak D call: TRBD1 (5 bases). CDR1 and CDR2 from the germline V gene are SGHDT and YYEEEE. CDR3 size: 15 residues. V was cut by 4 bases and J by 10 bases, with 18 bases left in between. The CDR3 protein is CASSLGDSANSPLHF. The CDR3 DNA reads TGTGCCAGCAGCCTCGGGGACTCGGCCAACTCACCCCTCCACTTT.

The chain couples TRBV5-1 to TRBJ2-1; 8 nucleotides line up with TRBD1. The CDR3 totals 15 residues. V lost 4 bases to trimming and J lost 2 bases; unmatched junction nucleotides: 5. Looked up from germline, CDR1 is SGHRS and CDR2 is YFSETQ. CDR3 nucleotides: TGCGCCAGCAGCCATACAGGGGGAACCTACAATGAGCAGTTCTTC. Translation: CASSHTGGTYNEQFF.

Note on this clone: The same CDR3 is also encoded by other DNA sequences in this sample. J is TRBJ1-2 and V is TRBV18, with 7 positions matching TRBD1. The germline V gene encodes CDR1 KGHSH and CDR2 LQKENI. The CDR3 runs to 13 residues. Trimming removed 3 bases from V and 3 bases from J; junction bases left unmatched: 1. The CDR3 reads CASSPDRDYGYTF. CDR3 DNA: TGTGCCAGCTCACCCGACAGGGACTATGGCTACACCTTC. Variable domain in full (rest from reference TRBV18 and TRBJ1-2): NAGVMQNPRHLVRRRGQEARLRCSPMKGHSHVYWYRQLPEEGLKFMVYLQKENIIDESGMPKERFSAEFPKEGPSILRIQQVVRGDSAAYFCASSPDRDYGYTFGSGTRLTVV.

The rearrangement joins TRBV4-1 to TRBJ1-2; D is unclear. The CDR3 has 14 residues. V gave up 4 bases and J gave up 2 bases, with 11 bases separating them. The germline V gene encodes CDR1 MGHRA and CDR2 YSYEKL. CDR3 coding DNA: TGCGCCAGCAGCCCAGAGCTCAGGAACTATGGCTACACCTTC. Encoded protein: CASSPELRNYGYTF.